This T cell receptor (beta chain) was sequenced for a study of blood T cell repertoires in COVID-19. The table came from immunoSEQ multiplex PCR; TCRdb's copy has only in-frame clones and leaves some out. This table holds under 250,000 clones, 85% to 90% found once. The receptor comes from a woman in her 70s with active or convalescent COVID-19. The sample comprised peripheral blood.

The CDR3 DNA follows: TGTGCCTCTCCGACAGGGAAGGGAAACACCATATATTTT. It translates to CASPTGKGNTIYF. The chain is built from TRBV9 and TRBJ1-3; 7 nucleotides agree with TRBD1. This CDR3 region has 13 residues. Germline V lookup: CDR1 SGDLS, CDR2 YYNGEE. Trimming cost V 10 bases and J 4 bases; bases outside gene matches: 8.